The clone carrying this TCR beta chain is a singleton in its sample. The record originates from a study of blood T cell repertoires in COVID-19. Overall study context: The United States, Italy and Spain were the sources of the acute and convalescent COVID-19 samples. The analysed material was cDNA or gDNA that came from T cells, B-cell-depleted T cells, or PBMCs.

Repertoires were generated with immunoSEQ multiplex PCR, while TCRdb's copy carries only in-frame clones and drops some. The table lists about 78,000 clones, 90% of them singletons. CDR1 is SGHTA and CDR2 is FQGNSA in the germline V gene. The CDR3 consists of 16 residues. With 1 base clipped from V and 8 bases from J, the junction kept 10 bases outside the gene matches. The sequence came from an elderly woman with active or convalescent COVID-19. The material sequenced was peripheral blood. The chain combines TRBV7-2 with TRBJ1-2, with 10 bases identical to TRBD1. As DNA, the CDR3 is TGTGCCAGCAGCTTAGGGAGACAGGGGGCGCTGGGCGGCTACACCTTC. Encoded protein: CASSLGRQGALGGYTF.